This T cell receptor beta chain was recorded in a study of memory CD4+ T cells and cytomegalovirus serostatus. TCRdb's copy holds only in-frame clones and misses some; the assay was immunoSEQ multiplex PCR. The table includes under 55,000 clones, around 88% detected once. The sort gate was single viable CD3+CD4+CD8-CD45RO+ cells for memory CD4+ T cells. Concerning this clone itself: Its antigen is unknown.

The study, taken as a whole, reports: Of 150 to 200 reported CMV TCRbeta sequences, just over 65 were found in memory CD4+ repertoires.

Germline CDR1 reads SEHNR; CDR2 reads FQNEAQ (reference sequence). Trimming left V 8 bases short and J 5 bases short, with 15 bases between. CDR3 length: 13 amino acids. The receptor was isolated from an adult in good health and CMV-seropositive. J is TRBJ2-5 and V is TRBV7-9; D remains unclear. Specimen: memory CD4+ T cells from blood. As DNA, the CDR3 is TGTGCCAGCGATCGAGGTCAAGGTGAGACCCAGTACTTC. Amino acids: CASDRGQGETQYF.